This T cell receptor (beta chain) was obtained from a study of T-cell memory formation after mild COVID-19. CDR1 is DFQATT, CDR2 SNEGSKA, per germline (reference sequence). V gave up 3 bases and J gave up 5 bases; unmatched junction bases: 3. This CDR3 comprises 12 residues. TCRdb reanalysed the 5' RACE reads using MiXCR and keeps one entry per CDR3 protein. The data show roughly 130,000 distinct CDR3 sequences, over 15% seen once. The specimen was PBMCs or a T cell subset sorted from them (not recorded which). The chain uses TRBV20-1 and TRBJ2-5; 7 nucleotides align to TRBD1. This sequence originates from a man aged 18 to 30 who had mild COVID-19 (a few samples of this study predate the infection). Cell type and time point are not known. CDR3 protein: CSARRGGETQYF. In DNA, the CDR3 is TGCAGTGCTAGGAGAGGGGGCGAGACCCAGTACTTC.